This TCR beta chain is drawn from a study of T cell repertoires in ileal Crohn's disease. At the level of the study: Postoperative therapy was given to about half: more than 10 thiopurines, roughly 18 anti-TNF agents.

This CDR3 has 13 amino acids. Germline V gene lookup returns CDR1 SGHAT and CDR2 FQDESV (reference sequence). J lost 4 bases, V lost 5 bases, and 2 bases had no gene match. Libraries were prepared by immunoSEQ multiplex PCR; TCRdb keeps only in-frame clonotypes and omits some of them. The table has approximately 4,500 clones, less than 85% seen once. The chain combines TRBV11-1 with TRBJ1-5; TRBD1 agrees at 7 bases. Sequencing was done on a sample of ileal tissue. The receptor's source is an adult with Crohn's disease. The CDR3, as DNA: TGTGCCAGCAGCAGACAGGGAAATCAGCCCCAGCATTTT. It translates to CASSRQGNQPQHF.